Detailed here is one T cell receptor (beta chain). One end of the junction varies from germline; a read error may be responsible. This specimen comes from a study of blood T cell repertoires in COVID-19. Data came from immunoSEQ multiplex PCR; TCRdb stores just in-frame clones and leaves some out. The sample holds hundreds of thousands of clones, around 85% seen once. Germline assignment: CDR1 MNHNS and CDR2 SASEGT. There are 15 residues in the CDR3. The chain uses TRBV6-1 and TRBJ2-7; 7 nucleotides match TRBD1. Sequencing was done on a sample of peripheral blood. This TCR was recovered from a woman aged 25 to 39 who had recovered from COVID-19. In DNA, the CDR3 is TGTGCCAGCCGTGATAAGGGACAGACGGACGACGAGCAGTACTTC. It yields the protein CASRDKGQTDDEQYF.